These 30 T cell receptor beta chains originate from one sample sequenced in a study of siplizumab effects on memory and regulatory T cells (dated by TCRdb to about 2019). The library came from the immunoSEQ multiplex PCR assay. Drawn from immuneACCESS, this table holds only the in-frame rearrangements with V and J called that TCRdb kept. Clones are partly lost; checked studies trace under half to an unresolved V gene and leave the rest unexplained. The sample table contains tens of thousands of clones; only one count was recorded for roughly 86% of them. Clones ranked in the top ten supply more than 1.5% of the sample. The source material was Tregs sorted from blood. These receptor sequences come from a human donor in good health.

The CDR3: CASSQVSGGARDEQFF. The CDR3 region has the DNA TGCGCCAGCAGCCAAGTTAGCGGGGGGGCCAGGGATGAGCAGTTCTTC. The V gene is TRBV4-1, the J gene TRBJ2-1, with TRBD2 matching 11 bases. Germline V gene lookup returns CDR1 MGHRA and CDR2 YSYEKL. The length of the CDR3 is 16 residues. The J segment lost 8 bases and the V segment lost 1 base, leaving 7 bases of the junction unmatched.

The chain is built from TRBV4-1 and TRBJ2-3; tentatively, D is TRBD2 (5 bases). V gave up 0 bases and J gave up 2 bases, with 12 bases separating them. CDR1 is MGHRA and CDR2 is YSYEKL in the germline V gene. The CDR3 loop spans 16 amino acids. The CDR3 protein is CASSQDRSRATDTQYF. CDR3 nucleotides: TGCGCCAGCAGCCAAGACCGTTCGCGGGCCACAGATACGCAGTATTTT.

The chain joins TRBV5-5 to TRBJ1-2; D call uncertain. Trimming cost V 1 base and J 6 bases, with 16 bases left between them. The length of the CDR3 is 15 residues. Per the germline V gene, CDR1 is SGHKS and CDR2 is YYEKEE (reference sequence). This chain's CDR3 is CASSLFTAKGDGYTF. Here the CDR3 DNA reads TGTGCCAGCAGCTTGTTTACCGCTAAAGGCGATGGCTACACCTTC.

The chain is built from TRBV6-5 and TRBJ1-2; D is ambiguous. CDR1 and CDR2 from the germline V gene are MNHEY and SVGAGI. V lost 4 bases and J 6 bases, leaving 12 bases between the germline ends. The CDR3 runs 13 residues. The chain's CDR3 is CASSSALSNGYTF. As DNA, the CDR3 is TGTGCCAGCAGTTCCGCGCTCAGCAATGGCTACACCTTC.

V gene TRBV7-2 combines with J gene TRBJ2-5; D may be TRBD1 or TRBD2 (6 bases each). Germline V gives CDR1 SGHTA, CDR2 FQGNSA. V was pared by 4 bases and J by 11 bases, with 17 bases between. CDR3 length: 13 amino acids. CDR3 in DNA: TGTGCCAGCAGCTCATCTCTAGGGGGGACTCAGTACTTC. Its protein product is CASSSSLGGTQYF.

This sequence joins TRBV11-3 and TRBJ2-3, with D possibly being TRBD2 (6 bases). The CDR3 consists of 13 residues. Germline V gives CDR1 SGHNT, CDR2 YENEEA. The V and J ends lost 5 bases and 2 bases respectively, with 8 bases between them. CDR3 sequence: CASSRGTTDTQYF. The CDR3 nucleotides are TGTGCCAGCAGCCGGGGGACCACAGATACGCAGTATTTT.

The V gene is TRBV6-6, the J gene TRBJ1-3; D is unclear. Germline V CDR1 and CDR2: MNHNY, SVGAGI (reference sequence). Deletions cut 6 bases from V and 0 bases from J, with 12 bases between. The CDR3 loop spans 15 amino acids. CDR3 nucleotide sequence: TGTGCCAGCAGACTTGACGGGAGCTCTGGAAACACCATATATTTT. Translated: CASRLDGSSGNTIYF.

The chain uses TRBV30 and TRBJ2-3; D is unclear. The V end lost 2 bases, the J end lost 0 bases, and 6 bases lay between the germline ends. The CDR3 is 13 amino acids. Germline V gene lookup returns CDR1 GTSNPN and CDR2 SVGIG (reference sequence). The CDR3: CAWSSASTDTQYF. The CDR3 DNA reads as TGTGCCTGGAGTAGTGCTAGCACAGATACGCAGTATTTT.

The chain carries TRBV28 and TRBJ1-2; the D is unclear. Germline values: CDR1 MDHEN, CDR2 SYDVKM. The CDR3 runs 12 residues. The ends were cut back, 4 bases at V and 4 bases at J, with 7 bases in the middle. Here the CDR3 DNA reads TGTGCCAGCAGTTCTCTTCGCTATGGCTACACCTTC. Translated: CASSSLRYGYTF.

The chain combines TRBV5-6 with TRBJ2-2, with TRBD1 identical over 7 bases. V lost 4 bases and J lost 5; bases outside the gene matches: 2. Germline lookup yields CDR1 SGHDT and CDR2 YYEEEE. The CDR3 is 13 residues long. The CDR3 reads CASSPRGTGELFF. In DNA form, the CDR3 reads TGTGCCAGCAGCCCCAGGGGGACCGGGGAGCTGTTTTTT.

This chain joins TRBV30 and TRBJ2-7; no clear D. This CDR3 is built from 15 residues. In germline, CDR1 is GTSNPN, CDR2 SVGIG (reference sequence). Trimming took 3 bases from V and 3 from J, leaving 18 bases between them. The chain's CDR3 is CAWRGESFFNYEQYF. Written as DNA, the CDR3 is TGTGCCTGGAGAGGCGAGTCCTTCTTTAACTACGAGCAGTACTTC.

The CDR3 spells CASSQEWLANTEAFF. The DNA for the CDR3 is TGTGCCAGCAGCCAAGAGTGGTTAGCTAACACTGAAGCTTTCTTT. The chain couples TRBV4-2 to TRBJ1-1; no firm D call. Trimming shortened V by 0 bases and J by 2 bases, and 10 bases separated the two germline ends. The CDR3 length is 15 residues. Germline V gene data show CDR1 as LGHNA and CDR2 as YNFKEQ.

The chain has TRBV7-8 and TRBJ2-5; D may be TRBD2 (6 bases). The J call may not be correct, given that the DNA end is closer to TRBJ2-7. The CDR3 length is 15 residues. Per the germline V gene, CDR1 is SGHVS and CDR2 is FQNEAQ. The CDR3 is CASSLGGAGLYEQYF. DNA of the CDR3: TGTGCCAGCAGCTTGGGGGGTGCAGGGCTCTACGAGCAGTACTTC.

The chain joins TRBV5-5 to TRBJ2-6; D tentatively fits TRBD1 or TRBD2 (5 bases each). CDR1 is SGHKS, CDR2 YYEKEE, per germline (reference sequence). V was pared by 4 bases and J by 2 bases, with 13 bases between. This CDR3 has 16 amino acids. The DNA for the CDR3 is TGTGCCAGCAGCCCCTTAGGGGACCCTGGGGCCAACGTCCTGACTTTC. Translated: CASSPLGDPGANVLTF.

The chain recombines TRBV7-6 with TRBJ2-2, with 7 bases matching TRBD2. V trimming: 3 bases; J trimming: 5 bases; junction bases outside the gene matches: 3. The CDR3 extends over 14 amino acids. The germline gives CDR1 SGHVS, CDR2 FNYEAQ. In nucleotides, the CDR3 is TGTGCCAGCAGCTTGTGGGGGGGGACCGGGGAGCTGTTTTTT. Translation gives CASSLWGGTGELFF. Variable domain in full (rest from reference TRBV7-6 and TRBJ2-2): GAGVSQSPRYKVTKRGQDVALRCDPISGHVSLYWYRQALGQGPEFLTYFNYEAQQDKSGLPNDRFSAERPEGSISTLTIQRTEQRDSAMYRCASSLWGGTGELFFGEGSRLTVL.

The rearrangement links TRBV19 to TRBJ1-4; D gene ambiguous. The CDR3 spans 15 residues. Trimming cost V 5 bases and J 3 bases, with 13 bases left between them. Per the germline V gene, CDR1 is LNHDA and CDR2 is SQIVND (reference sequence). This CDR3 reads CASSAVQLPNEKLFF. The CDR3 DNA reads as TGTGCCAGTAGTGCCGTACAGCTCCCTAATGAAAAACTGTTTTTT. Using reference TRBV19 and TRBJ1-4 for the parts outside the CDR3, the full variable domain is DGGITQSPKYLFRKEGQNVTLSCEQNLNHDAMYWYRQDPGQGLRLIYYSQIVNDFQKGDIAEGYSVSREKKESFPLTVTSAQKNPTAFYLCASSAVQLPNEKLFFGSGTQLSVL.

This chain links TRBV6-5 with TRBJ2-2; no definite D call. In germline, CDR1 is MNHEY, CDR2 SVGAGI. This CDR3 is 13 amino acids long. The V end lost 9 bases, the J end lost 6 bases, and 14 bases lay between the germline ends. The CDR3 here is CASSTGWSGELFF. Here the CDR3 DNA reads TGTGCCAGTAGCACCGGATGGTCCGGGGAGCTGTTTTTT.

The chain carries TRBV19 and TRBJ1-1; D is undetermined. The V gene lost 7 bases and the J gene lost 5 bases, with 8 bases spanning the gap. The V gene's germline CDR1 is LNHDA and CDR2 SQIVND (reference sequence). The CDR3 length is 11 residues. This CDR3 is CASMARTEAFF. For the CDR3, the DNA is TGTGCCAGTATGGCCAGGACTGAAGCTTTCTTT.

The V gene is TRBV14, the J gene TRBJ1-1; D is perhaps TRBD1 (6 bases). V gave up 4 bases and J gave up 6 bases, with 15 bases separating them. CDR1 is SGHDN, CDR2 FVKESK, per germline. The CDR3 is 14 amino acids. In DNA form, the CDR3 reads TGTGCCAGCAGCCCATCGCAGGGGTCTGCTGAAGCTTTCTTT. Its translation: CASSPSQGSAEAFF.

This rearrangement joins TRBV7-6 to TRBJ2-1; D is perhaps TRBD2 (6 bases). This CDR3 is built from 16 residues. V was trimmed by 5 bases and J by 0 bases, leaving 14 bases between them. Germline CDR1 and CDR2: SGHVS and FNYEAQ. The CDR3: CASSRGGASSYNEQFF. CDR3 sequence (DNA): TGTGCCAGCAGCCGGGGCGGGGCGAGCTCCTACAATGAGCAGTTCTTC.

The sample holds a few counts of this clone. The chain is built from TRBV5-5 and TRBJ2-1; TRBD1 matches at 10 bases. The germline V gene has CDR1 SGHKS and CDR2 YYEKEE (reference sequence). With V trimmed by 5 bases and J by 0 bases, 5 bases remained unmatched. This CDR3 has 16 residues. The DNA of the CDR3 is TGTGCCAGCAGTTCCCGGACAGGGGGCTCCTACAATGAGCAGTTCTTC. Its translation is CASSSRTGGSYNEQFF.

This clone was observed once. The chain links TRBV5-4 to TRBJ2-1; 11 nucleotides match TRBD2. CDR1 and CDR2 from the germline V gene are SGHNT and YYREEE (reference sequence). Trimming removed 0 bases from V and 3 bases from J; junction bases left unmatched: 5. CDR3 length equals 17 residues. The CDR3 DNA is TGTGCCAGCAGCTTGGTAGCTAGCGGGGGGCACTACAATGAGCAGTTCTTC. As protein: CASSLVASGGHYNEQFF.

The chain has TRBV7-9 and TRBJ1-2; TRBD1 matches 7 bases. The CDR3 sequence is 14 residues long. The junction had 12 bases not matched to a gene; V was cut back by 3 bases and J by 11 bases. The germline V gene has CDR1 SEHNR and CDR2 FQNEAQ (reference sequence). In DNA, the CDR3 is TGTGCCAGCAGCTTCTCGGACAGGTCTATTGGGTACACCTTC. Its protein product is CASSFSDRSIGYTF.

The chain links TRBV19 to TRBJ2-7; 7 bases are shared with TRBD1. The CDR3 is 13 amino acids. V trimming: 8 bases; J trimming: 4 bases; junction bases outside the gene matches: 8. Per the germline V gene, CDR1 is LNHDA and CDR2 is SQIVND (reference sequence). The CDR3 loop reads CASSGTAFYEQYF. The CDR3 DNA is TGTGCCAGTTCCGGGACAGCTTTTTACGAGCAGTACTTC.

J is TRBJ2-6 and V is TRBV6-5, with 8 nucleotides matching TRBD1. Trimming took 6 bases from V and 2 from J; bases not matched to a gene: 3. Germline loops: CDR1 MNHEY, CDR2 SVGAGI. The CDR3 runs to 15 residues. The CDR3 region is CASSQTGAGANVLTF. CDR3 nucleotide sequence: TGTGCCAGCAGCCAGACAGGGGCTGGGGCCAACGTCCTGACTTTC.

The chain has TRBV11-1 and TRBJ1-1, with D hard to call. The CDR3 spans 13 residues. CDR1 and CDR2 (germline): SGHAT, FQDESV (reference sequence). Trimming pared 5 bases from V and 2 bases from J, leaving 9 bases between. CDR3 sequence: CASSPPPNTEAFF. In nucleotides, the CDR3 is TGTGCCAGCAGCCCCCCTCCCAACACTGAAGCTTTCTTT.

This chain uses TRBV7-8 with TRBJ1-2; 7 bases align to TRBD1. The CDR3 runs to 15 residues. Germline CDR1 is SGHVS and CDR2 is FQNEAQ. Trimming cost V 5 bases and J 4 bases; bases outside gene matches: 10. The CDR3 coding sequence is TGTGCCAGCAGCCCTCCCGGGACAGCCATCTATGGCTACACCTTC. It translates to CASSPPGTAIYGYTF.

This chain uses TRBV18 with TRBJ2-1; D might be TRBD2 (7 bases). This CDR3 spans 15 amino acids. The germline V gene encodes CDR1 KGHSH and CDR2 LQKENI. Trimming took off 3 bases at V and 4 bases at J, with 13 bases between the two ends. The CDR3: CASSPKGGFYNEQFF. CDR3 nucleotide sequence: TGTGCCAGCTCACCGAAGGGGGGGTTTTACAATGAGCAGTTCTTC.

The chain links TRBV11-3 to TRBJ1-1; TRBD1 might be the D (5 bases). The CDR3 extends over 14 amino acids. V was shortened by 3 bases and J by 3 bases, with 11 bases between the two germline ends. CDR1 is SGHNT and CDR2 is YENEEA in the germline V gene. This chain's CDR3 is CASSFQGRDTEAFF. The CDR3 DNA follows: TGTGCCAGCAGCTTTCAGGGACGGGACACTGAAGCTTTCTTT.

The DNA of the CDR3 is TGTGCCAGCAGCCAAGGTTTCGGGACAGGGGGTGGAGGAAGTTATGGCTACACCTTC. It encodes CASSQGFGTGGGGSYGYTF. The chain has TRBV14 and TRBJ1-2; 11 bases line up with TRBD1. Germline V lookup: CDR1 SGHDN, CDR2 FVKESK. The CDR3 loop spans 19 amino acids. Trimming cost V 1 base and J 5 bases; bases outside gene matches: 15.